The 32 T cell receptor beta chains below come from one sample, sequenced in a study of T cell changes during pregnancy in multiple sclerosis. Assay: immunoSEQ multiplex PCR; the TCRdb copy retains only in-frame clones and omits some. The data contain roughly 60,000 clones, over 85% of them singletons. The material sequenced was CD4+ T cells from peripheral blood mononuclear cells, taken before pregnancy. The receptors here all came from a female donor with multiple sclerosis, enrolled in a pregnancy study.

This chain uses TRBV6-5 with TRBJ2-5, with a tentative D call TRBD1 (6 bases). Germline V gene data show CDR1 as MNHEY and CDR2 as SVGAGI. The CDR3 runs 13 residues. V lost 8 bases, J lost 5 bases, and 15 bases lay in between. The CDR3 protein is CASGSDRGETQYF. CDR3 DNA: TGTGCCAGCGGATCGGACAGAGGGGAGACCCAGTACTTC.

V and J are TRBV28 and TRBJ1-5, with D possibly being TRBD1 (5 bases). The V gene lost 6 bases and the J gene lost 1 base, with 13 bases spanning the gap. CDR1 is MDHEN, CDR2 SYDVKM, per germline. This CDR3 is 15 amino acids long. CDR3 protein: CASRVLGASNQPQHF. CDR3 DNA: TGTGCCAGCAGAGTTCTAGGGGCGAGCAATCAGCCCCAGCATTTT. Using reference TRBV28 and TRBJ1-5 for the parts outside the CDR3, the full variable domain is DVKVTQSSRYLVKRTGEKVFLECVQDMDHENMFWYRQDPGLGLRLIYFSYDVKMKEKGDIPEGYSVSREKKERFSLILESASTNQTSMYLCASRVLGASNQPQHFGDGTRLSIL.

V and J are TRBV5-4 and TRBJ2-3; the match to TRBD1 covers 8 bases. Germline V gives CDR1 SGHNT, CDR2 YYREEE (reference sequence). V was clipped by 7 bases and J by 0 bases; unmatched bases: 10. This CDR3 has 16 residues. The CDR3 DNA sequence: TGTGCCAGCCGTCAGGGGGCCGGTTTGAGCACAGATACGCAGTATTTT. Translated, it gives CASRQGAGLSTDTQYF.

This clone was counted a single time. V and J are TRBV6-6 and TRBJ2-5; 8 nucleotides agree with TRBD2. The CDR3 loop spans 15 amino acids. The germline CDR1 and CDR2 sequences are MNHNY and SVGAGI (reference sequence). The V segment lost 0 bases and the J segment 5 bases; nucleotides outside the gene matches: 5. Here the CDR3 DNA reads TGTGCCAGCAGTTACTCAAAGCGGGAGCGGGAGACCCAGTACTTC. It is translated as CASSYSKRERETQYF.

This sequence joins TRBV7-2 and TRBJ2-7; TRBD2 matches at 8 bases. Germline V CDR1 and CDR2: SGHTA, FQGNSA. The V gene end was trimmed by 1 base and the J gene end by 2 bases; junction bases not matched to a gene: 4. The CDR3 is 15 amino acids. CDR3 loop: CASSLDGRGTYEQYF. The CDR3, as DNA: TGTGCCAGCAGCTTAGACGGGAGGGGTACCTACGAGCAGTACTTC.

The chain recombines TRBV7-3 with TRBJ1-1; 7 bases map to TRBD1. V gave up 5 bases and J gave up 1 base; unmatched junction bases: 4. The CDR3 has 14 amino acids. Germline assignment: CDR1 SGHTA and CDR2 FQGTGA. CDR3 in DNA: TGTGCCAGCAGCACAGGGGCTGGGAACACTGAAGCTTTCTTT. Translation gives CASSTGAGNTEAFF.

The chain is built from TRBV5-1 and TRBJ2-1; TRBD1 is a possible D gene (6 bases). Per germline, CDR1 SGHRS and CDR2 YFSETQ. This CDR3 region has 15 residues. The V end lost 3 bases, the J end lost 2 bases, and 12 bases lay between the germline ends. Written as DNA, the CDR3 is TGCGCCAGCAGCTCGGCGACAGGCACCTACAATGAGCAGTTCTTC. Residues: CASSSATGTYNEQFF.

This clone was observed a single time. This rearrangement joins TRBV5-1 to TRBJ2-2; 7 bases line up with TRBD1. Germline trimming cut 7 bases from V and 2 bases from J; bases unmatched to any gene: 8. Germline assignment: CDR1 SGHRS and CDR2 YFSETQ. The CDR3 runs 15 residues. CDR3 sequence (DNA): TGCGCCAGCGACGAGACAGGGTTTAACACCGGGGAGCTGTTTTTT. Translated: CASDETGFNTGELFF.

This clone was found a few times. CDR3 nucleotides: TGCGCCAGCAGCCAAGGGACTATTAGAGATACGCAGTATTTT. It is translated as CASSQGTIRDTQYF. The V and J genes are TRBV4-3 and TRBJ2-3; TRBD2 might be the D (6 bases). Germline CDR1 is LGHNA and CDR2 is YSLEER. Trimming stripped 1 base from V and 5 bases from J, with 10 bases between. This CDR3 is 14 amino acids long.

The chain recombines TRBV6-1 with TRBJ2-5; 9 bases align to TRBD1. Looked up from germline, CDR1 is MNHNS and CDR2 is SASEGT. The CDR3 length is 15 residues. V lost 6 bases, J lost 5 bases, and 10 bases stayed unmatched. The CDR3 nucleotides read TGTGCCAGCAGCCAAGACAGGGGGTCTTGGGAGACCCAGTACTTC. It is translated as CASSQDRGSWETQYF.

V is TRBV6-1 and J is TRBJ2-1; 13 bases agree with TRBD2. Germline trimming cut 3 bases from V and 9 bases from J; bases unmatched to any gene: 5. Per the germline V gene, CDR1 is MNHNS and CDR2 is SASEGT. The CDR3 consists of 15 residues. This chain's CDR3 is CASSDQGLAGVEQFF. The CDR3 nucleotides are TGTGCCAGCAGTGACCAAGGACTAGCGGGAGTTGAGCAGTTCTTC.

The gene calls are TRBV15 and TRBJ2-5, with D uncertain. Germline CDR1 reads LNHNV; CDR2 reads YYDKDF (reference sequence). This CDR3 is built from 17 residues. Trimming took 1 base from V and 3 from J, leaving 18 bases between them. The chain's CDR3 is CATSRGFLTENEETQYF. The CDR3 nucleotides are TGTGCCACCAGCAGAGGTTTTTTGACGGAGAATGAAGAGACCCAGTACTTC.

This chain connects TRBV29-1 to TRBJ2-5, with TRBD1 matching over 8 bases. Germline V gene sequence: CDR1 SQVTM, CDR2 ANQGSEA. Unmatched junction bases numbered 9, after V lost 2 bases and J lost 4 bases. The CDR3 spans 15 residues. The CDR3 nucleotides are TGCAGCGTTGAATGGGCGGCAGGGGGCCGAGAGACCCAGTACTTC. This translates into CSVEWAAGGRETQYF.

The chain is built from TRBV25-1 and TRBJ2-1, with 7 bases fitting TRBD1. The CDR3 is 15 residues long. J was trimmed by 6 bases and V by 6 bases; bases with no gene match: 11. CDR1 is MGHDK, CDR2 SYGVNS, per germline. This chain's CDR3 is CASRGLGQLLNEQFF. For the CDR3, the DNA is TGTGCCAGCAGGGGGTTGGGACAGCTCCTCAATGAGCAGTTCTTC.

V and J are TRBV7-2 and TRBJ2-3, with TRBD2 identical over 9 bases. Germline values: CDR1 SGHTA, CDR2 FQGNSA. The CDR3 consists of 16 residues. V gave up 2 bases and J gave up 3 bases; unmatched junction bases: 6. CDR3 sequence reads: CASSLFSGSTTDTQYF. CDR3 in DNA: TGTGCCAGCAGCTTATTTAGCGGGAGTACGACAGATACGCAGTATTTT.

The chain recombines TRBV18 with TRBJ2-5; possible D gene TRBD2, 6 bases. CDR3 length equals 13 residues. CDR1 and CDR2 (germline): KGHSH, LQKENI. Trimming stripped 4 bases from V and 0 bases from J, with 6 bases between. The CDR3 DNA sequence: TGTGCCAGCTCACGGGACTACCAAGAGACCCAGTACTTC. Encoded protein: CASSRDYQETQYF.

This clone was detected only once. The V call is TRBV20-1, the J call TRBJ2-3, with 7 nucleotides matching TRBD1. CDR1 DFQATT and CDR2 SNEGSKA come from the germline V gene (reference sequence). This CDR3 comprises 11 residues. With 1 base clipped from V and 11 bases from J, the junction kept 3 bases outside the gene matches. CDR3 region: CSARVGTEQYF. CDR3 nucleotides: TGCAGTGCTAGAGTGGGGACAGAGCAGTATTTT.

CDR3 sequence: CASSSDFTSGGAEEKLFF. The CDR3 DNA reads as TGTGCCAGCAGCTCCGATTTTACTTCAGGGGGCGCGGAGGAAAAACTGTTTTTT. The chain links TRBV11-2 to TRBJ1-4; TRBD1 aligns across 8 bases. Trimming took 4 bases from V and 8 from J; bases not matched to a gene: 18. This CDR3 is built from 18 residues. The germline V gene encodes CDR1 SGHAT and CDR2 FQNNGV.

The genes are TRBV19 and TRBJ2-5, with 12 bases that match TRBD1. Germline-derived CDR1 and CDR2 are LNHDA and SQIVND (reference sequence). The CDR3 runs to 15 residues. Trimming removed 6 bases from V and 5 bases from J; junction bases left unmatched: 7. The CDR3 reads CASRPWDRGQETQYF. In DNA, the CDR3 is TGTGCCAGTAGACCTTGGGACAGGGGGCAGGAGACCCAGTACTTC.

The chain combines TRBV28 with TRBJ2-2; 9 bases match TRBD2. Germline lookup yields CDR1 MDHEN and CDR2 SYDVKM. The J segment lost 4 bases and the V segment lost 6 bases, leaving 6 bases of the junction unmatched. There are 15 residues in the CDR3. The CDR3 DNA sequence: TGTGCCAGCAGCGCGGGAGGGGTAGGCACCGGGGAGCTGTTTTTT. This sequence encodes CASSAGGVGTGELFF.

V gene TRBV7-2 combines with J gene TRBJ2-2; the D gene is possibly TRBD2 (5 bases). V lost 2 bases and J lost 4, with 11 bases in between. This CDR3 contains 15 residues. Germline V gene sequence: CDR1 SGHTA, CDR2 FQGNSA. CDR3 DNA: TGTGCCAGCAGCTTAATCAGAGGGAGCACCGGGGAGCTGTTTTTT. It encodes CASSLIRGSTGELFF.

The V call is TRBV19, the J call TRBJ2-1, with 13 positions matching TRBD2. In germline, CDR1 is LNHDA, CDR2 SQIVND (reference sequence). The CDR3 consists of 16 residues. Trimming took 4 bases from V and 4 from J; bases not matched to a gene: 4. The CDR3 DNA sequence: TGTGCCAGTAGTACCCGGACTAGCGGGAGTTACAATGAGCAGTTCTTC. Amino acid sequence: CASSTRTSGSYNEQFF.

This rearrangement joins TRBV25-1 to TRBJ1-1; 9 nucleotides match TRBD1. Germline assignment: CDR1 MGHDK and CDR2 SYGVNS. CDR3 length: 16 amino acids. The V gene end was trimmed by 4 bases and the J gene end by 1 base; junction bases not matched to a gene: 7. DNA of the CDR3: TGTGCCAGCAGTGGACAGCCGGACAGGGGGAACACTGAAGCTTTCTTT. This codes for CASSGQPDRGNTEAFF.

About this clone: A read error may produce the germline difference seen at one junction end. V usage is TRBV7-2 and J usage is TRBJ2-3; 7 nucleotides line up with TRBD1. The CDR3 is 15 residues long. The germline V gene encodes CDR1 SGHTA and CDR2 FQGNSA. CDR3 in DNA: TGTGCCATCAGCTTAGGGACAGCACGCACAGATACGCAGTATTTT. It encodes CAISLGTARTDTQYF.

The rearrangement links TRBV28 to TRBJ2-7, with D possibly being TRBD2 (6 bases). The CDR3 is 15 residues long. The germline CDR1 and CDR2 sequences are MDHEN and SYDVKM. V gave up 4 bases and J gave up 3 bases, with 16 bases separating them. The CDR3 protein is CASSSRGEAHYEQYF. The CDR3 DNA follows: TGTGCCAGCAGTTCTCGCGGGGAGGCCCACTACGAGCAGTACTTC.

The table lists this clone with a few counts. This chain joins TRBV6-6 and TRBJ1-2, with 8 bases matching TRBD1. V shed 8 bases, J shed 4 bases, and the junction held 6 bases outside the gene matches. The CDR3 covers 13 residues. Looked up from germline, CDR1 is MNHNY and CDR2 is SVGAGI (reference sequence). CDR3 in amino acids: CASLQGTGYGYTF. As DNA, the CDR3 is TGTGCCAGCTTACAGGGGACAGGCTATGGCTACACCTTC.

The chain employs TRBV28 and TRBJ2-2, with 7 bases aligning to TRBD2. Germline CDR1 and CDR2: MDHEN and SYDVKM. Trimming at V came to 6 bases and at J to 14 bases, leaving 18 bases not matched to a gene. This CDR3 comprises 15 residues. In nucleotides, the CDR3 is TGTGCCAGCAGCTTACCGGGACTAACACCGTGGGGCCTGTTTTTT. Residues: CASSLPGLTPWGLFF. Full variable domain (remainder filled in from reference TRBV28 and TRBJ2-2): DVKVTQSSRYLVKRTGEKVFLECVQDMDHENMFWYRQDPGLGLRLIYFSYDVKMKEKGDIPEGYSVSREKKERFSLILESASTNQTSMYLCASSLPGLTPWGLFFGEGSRLTVL.

The CDR3 DNA reads TGTGCCAGTAGTCCATGGACAGGGAAGGGTCCAGATACGCAGTATTTT. It translates to CASSPWTGKGPDTQYF. The genes are TRBV19 and TRBJ2-3; 8 positions match TRBD1. CDR3 size: 16 residues. The ends lost 5 bases at V and 4 bases at J; junction bases unmatched: 11. In germline, CDR1 is LNHDA, CDR2 SQIVND (reference sequence).

The chain links TRBV28 to TRBJ2-6; possible D gene TRBD2, 5 bases. This CDR3 has 15 amino acids. The V gene lost 5 bases and the J gene lost 0 bases, with 8 bases spanning the gap. Germline CDR1 and CDR2: MDHEN and SYDVKM. The CDR3 sequence: CASSRTGSGANVLTF. Written as DNA, the CDR3 is TGTGCCAGCAGTCGGACTGGCTCTGGGGCCAACGTCCTGACTTTC.

The chain carries TRBV7-3 and TRBJ2-2; no definite D call. CDR3 length: 13 residues. Germline CDR1 reads SGHTA; CDR2 reads FQGTGA. Between the trimmed V and J ends, which lost 4 bases and 5 bases, there was a span of 8 bases. CDR3 in DNA: TGTGCCAGCAGCTCCACCGGGACCGGGGAGCTGTTTTTT. It translates to CASSSTGTGELFF.

This clone was found once. The V and J genes are TRBV27 and TRBJ1-2; 8 bases are shared with TRBD1. The junction had 7 bases not matched to a gene; V was cut back by 0 bases and J by 4 bases. Germline V gene data show CDR1 as MNHEY and CDR2 as SMNVEV (reference sequence). The CDR3 contains 16 residues. The CDR3 reads CASSLSARGRIYGYTF. CDR3 DNA sequence: TGTGCCAGCAGTTTATCGGCCAGGGGGCGCATCTATGGCTACACCTTC.

The chain links TRBV7-9 to TRBJ2-2; D may be TRBD2 (5 bases). The CDR3 is 15 residues long. Germline lookup yields CDR1 SEHNR and CDR2 FQNEAQ (reference sequence). Deletions cut 3 bases from V and 6 bases from J, with 14 bases between. CDR3 sequence (DNA): TGTGCCAGCAGCTTTTGGGAGCTTGGCCCCGGGGAGCTGTTTTTT. It yields the protein CASSFWELGPGELFF.